A selection of T cell receptor beta chains follows, all from one sample in a study of a mutant IDH1 vaccine in newly diagnosed glioma. Sequencing used immunoSEQ multiplex PCR; TCRdb keeps in-frame clones, though not all of them. Of some 42,000 clones in the sample, 82% were seen once. The antigens of these receptors remain unknown. The sample in question was PBMCs, obtained from a glioma patient whose treatment included an IDH1 peptide vaccine. The origin of the receptors is a man aged 18 to 30 with glioma. Some clones in this sample may be carry-over from other donors' samples. CDR3s include the opening cysteine and the closing phenylalanine or tryptophan. A D gene is named only where the DNA matches it firmly. Clone size, where shown, is once, few, many, or a class for clones that have expanded.

j_call clone_size d_call v_call cdr3_aa cdr3_nt
TRBJ1-1 NA NA TRBV6-5 CASSQGWTEAFF TGTGCCAGCAGCCAAGGGTGGACTGAAGCTTTCTTT
TRBJ1-2 NA NA TRBV6-1 CATLLAPGQWFGYTF TGTGCCACTCTTTTGGCCCCCGGACAGTGGTTTGGCTACACCTTC
TRBJ2-1 NA NA TRBV7-9 CASSLRGLNEQFF TGTGCCAGCAGCTTAAGGGGCCTCAATGAGCAGTTCTTC
TRBJ1-3 NA NA TRBV7-2 CASSLATGLSGNTIYF TGTGCCAGCAGCTTAGCGACAGGTCTCTCTGGAAACACCATATATTTT
TRBJ1-5 NA NA TRBV4-2 CASSLTTSQPQHF TGTGCCAGCAGCCTTACGACGAGTCAGCCCCAGCATTTT
TRBJ2-1 NA NA TRBV29-1 CSGRGRHLNEQFF TGCAGCGGGAGGGGGAGGCATCTGAATGAGCAGTTCTTC
TRBJ2-7 NA TRBD1 TRBV13 CASSLGWGQGRDEQYF TGTGCCAGCAGCTTAGGTTGGGGACAGGGACGGGACGAGCAGTACTTC
TRBJ2-1 NA NA TRBV7-9 CASSLKGRNEQFF TGTGCCAGCAGCTTAAAGGGGAGGAATGAGCAGTTCTTC
TRBJ2-7 few TRBD2 TRBV19 CASSVIAGARYEQYF TGTGCCAGTAGTGTGATAGCGGGTGCTCGCTACGAGCAGTACTTC
TRBJ1-2 once NA TRBV20-1 CSAPGAYGYTF TGCAGTGCGCCGGGAGCCTATGGCTACACCTTC
TRBJ1-2 NA NA TRBV27 CASSPGAHSYRYGYTF TGTGCCAGCAGCCCCGGGGCACACTCCTACCGCTATGGCTACACCTTC
TRBJ2-5 NA NA TRBV29-1 CSVGMGGLLETQYF TGCAGCGTTGGGATGGGGGGGCTCTTGGAGACCCAGTACTTC
TRBJ1-1 NA TRBD1 TRBV29-1 CSATGVMNTEAFF TGCAGCGCTACAGGGGTCATGAACACTGAAGCTTTCTTT
TRBJ1-1 NA NA TRBV13 CASRHVGGMNTEAFF TGTGCCAGCAGGCACGTGGGGGGAATGAACACTGAAGCTTTCTTT
TRBJ1-1 few NA TRBV6-5 CASSSPTVTEAFF TGTGCCAGCAGTTCCCCGACAGTCACTGAAGCTTTCTTT
TRBJ2-4 few TRBD2 TRBV18 CASSPPFGLAPDENIQYF TGTGCCAGCTCACCCCCTTTCGGACTAGCACCAGATGAAAACATTCAGTACTTC
TRBJ2-1 once TRBD2 TRBV5-1 CASSSPGTSAYNEQFF TGCGCCAGCAGCTCCCCTGGGACTAGCGCGTACAATGAGCAGTTCTTC
TRBJ2-3 NA NA TRBV5-4 CASSLAGRHRDTQYF TGTGCCAGCAGCTTGGCAGGGCGCCACCGAGATACGCAGTATTTT
TRBJ1-3 NA NA TRBV6-5 CASGRGSFGNTIYF TGTGCCAGCGGCCGGGGGTCTTTTGGAAACACCATATATTTT
TRBJ1-1 NA NA TRBV6-5 CASSAQGSNTEAFF TGTGCCAGCAGTGCACAGGGATCGAACACTGAAGCTTTCTTT
TRBJ2-3 once NA TRBV20-1 CSARTDTQYF TGCAGTGCCCGCACAGATACGCAGTATTTT
TRBJ2-6 NA NA TRBV28 CASSPTWTRALIGANVLTF TGTGCCAGCAGTCCAACCTGGACACGGGCGTTAATTGGGGCCAACGTCCTGACTTTC
TRBJ2-7 NA NA TRBV19 CATGRDYEQYF TGTGCCACGGGCAGGGACTACGAGCAGTACTTC
TRBJ1-1 NA NA TRBV7-2 CASSLGRGPEAFF TGTGCCAGCAGCTTAGGCCGGGGGCCTGAAGCTTTCTTT
TRBJ2-5 NA NA TRBV10-3 CAISESLEGETQYF TGTGCCATCAGTGAGTCCTTAGAAGGAGAGACCCAGTACTTC
TRBJ1-5 NA TRBD1 TRBV7-9 CASSLTGTGLDQPQHF TGTGCCAGCAGCCTCACCGGGACAGGGCTTGATCAGCCCCAGCATTTT
TRBJ2-4 few NA TRBV30 CAWSQVAVNIQYF TGTGCCTGGAGTCAAGTTGCGGTGAACATTCAGTACTTC
TRBJ1-2 NA NA TRBV14 CASSQDGPRDYGYTF TGTGCCAGCAGCCAAGACGGACCTAGGGATTATGGCTACACCTTC
TRBJ1-5 NA NA TRBV19 CASKSYSNQPQHF TGTGCCAGTAAGTCATATAGCAATCAGCCCCAGCATTTT
TRBJ1-4 NA NA TRBV5-4 CASSLVGRGATNEKLFF TGTGCCAGCAGCTTGGTAGGGAGGGGAGCAACTAATGAAAAACTGTTTTTT
TRBJ2-1 few NA TRBV19 CASSINREQFF TGTGCCAGTAGTATTAACCGGGAGCAGTTCTTC
TRBJ2-2 NA TRBD1 TRBV4-3 CASSFGTGDGTGELFF TGCGCCAGCAGCTTCGGGACAGGGGACGGCACCGGGGAGCTGTTTTTT
TRBJ2-7 once NA TRBV12-5 CASGFFGHNYEQYF TGTGCTAGTGGTTTTTTTGGACATAACTACGAGCAGTACTTC
TRBJ1-2 NA NA TRBV5-1 CASSLAADNYGCTF TGCGCCAGCAGCTTGGCGGCGGATAACTATGGCTGCACCTTC
TRBJ1-2 NA NA TRBV4-1 CASSRQEPSDYGYTF TGCGCCAGCAGCCGTCAAGAGCCGAGCGACTATGGCTACACCTTC
TRBJ2-1 NA NA TRBV5-4 CASSLKGAYNEQFF TGTGCCAGCAGCTTAAAAGGTGCCTACAATGAGCAGTTCTTC
TRBJ1-3 medium-sized TRBD1 TRBV6-1 CASSAGTAVNTIYF TGTGCCAGCAGTGCCGGGACAGCGGTAAACACCATATATTTT
TRBJ2-6 once NA TRBV9 CASSGGSFTPGANVLTF TGTGCCAGCAGCGGAGGGTCCTTTACCCCTGGGGCCAACGTCCTGACTTTC
TRBJ2-7 NA NA TRBV7-9 CASSQTVAGGNPWQQYF TGTGCCAGCAGCCAGACTGTTGCTGGGGGTAACCCCTGGCAGCAGTACTTC
TRBJ1-6 NA TRBD1 TRBV30 CAWSVGTGYTAPLHF TGTGCCTGGAGTGTGGGGACAGGGTATACGGCACCCCTCCACTTT
TRBJ1-1 NA NA TRBV7-9 CASANWGGNTEAFF TGTGCCAGCGCTAACTGGGGGGGGAACACTGAAGCTTTCTTT
TRBJ2-7 NA NA TRBV6-1 CASTEELHPYEQYF TGTGCCAGCACTGAAGAGTTGCACCCCTACGAGCAGTACTTC
TRBJ1-2 NA TRBD1 TRBV13 CASSPRTGGRYGYTF TGTGCCAGCAGCCCCCGGACAGGGGGACGCTATGGCTACACCTTC
TRBJ1-2 NA NA TRBV14 CASSLRGGPGYTF TGTGCCAGCAGCCTGAGGGGAGGGCCTGGCTACACCTTC
TRBJ1-5 NA NA TRBV28 CASSLPLGQPQHF TGTGCCAGCAGTTTACCCCTTGGGCAGCCCCAGCATTTT
TRBJ1-5 few NA TRBV30 CACTTGDAIKPQHF TGTGCCTGTACTACAGGCGACGCTATAAAGCCCCAGCATTTT
TRBJ2-3 NA NA TRBV2 CASSADPSGTDTQYF TGTGCCAGCAGTGCGGACCCCTCAGGCACAGATACGCAGTATTTT
TRBJ2-2 NA TRBD2 TRBV2 CASRGGRAGELFF TGTGCCAGCAGGGGAGGGAGGGCCGGGGAGCTGTTTTTT
TRBJ1-3 NA NA TRBV6-5 CASSYSGSGNTIYF TGTGCCAGCAGTTACTCGGGATCTGGAAACACCATATATTTT
TRBJ1-2 NA NA TRBV4-3 CASSQERGLYGYTF TGCGCCAGCAGCCAAGAAAGAGGTCTCTATGGCTACACCTTC
TRBJ1-1 NA NA TRBV27 CASRIQTIGTEAFF TGTGCCAGCAGAATTCAGACGATTGGCACTGAAGCTTTCTTT
TRBJ1-2 NA NA TRBV4-3 CASSQELQGAYGYTF TGCGCCAGCAGCCAAGAGTTACAGGGCGCCTATGGCTACACCTTC
TRBJ2-3 NA NA TRBV30 CAWRTGFPDTQYF TGTGCCTGGCGTACAGGGTTTCCAGATACGCAGTATTTT